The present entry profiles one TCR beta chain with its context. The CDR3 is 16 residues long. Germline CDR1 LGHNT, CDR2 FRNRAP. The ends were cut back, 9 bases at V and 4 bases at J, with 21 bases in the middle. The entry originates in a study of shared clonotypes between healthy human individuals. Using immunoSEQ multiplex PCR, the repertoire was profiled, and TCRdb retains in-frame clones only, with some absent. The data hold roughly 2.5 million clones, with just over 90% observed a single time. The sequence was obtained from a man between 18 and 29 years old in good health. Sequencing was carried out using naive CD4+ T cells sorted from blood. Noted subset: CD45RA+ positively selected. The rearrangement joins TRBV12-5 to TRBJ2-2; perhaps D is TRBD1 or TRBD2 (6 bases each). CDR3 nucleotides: TGTGCTAGCCAACGCTCGACGGGGGCGGGCACCGGGGAGCTGTTTTTT. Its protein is CASQRSTGAGTGELFF.